The present T cell receptor (beta chain) was sequenced within a study of OX40 agonist ivuxolimab in advanced cancers. The overall study: At 82.7% male, the cohort had a mean age of approximately 60 years, ranging from roughly 20 to 90. Antecedent anti-PD-1, anti-PD-L1 or anti-CTLA-4 therapy was permissible, with roughly 40% having received some. Partial responses were achieved by three patients: one hepatocellular carcinoma, two cutaneous melanoma.

As regards this clone: Its target is unknown.

The CDR3 is 12 residues long. Between the trimmed V and J ends, which lost 3 bases and 7 bases, there was a span of 9 bases. The germline CDR1 and CDR2 sequences are KGHSH and LQKENI. Study-wide results and limits: Some patients who did not respond also had low normalized T-cell clonal expansion.

Generated by immunoSEQ multiplex PCR, the TCRdb table keeps only in-frame clones and is missing some. The table has some 80,000 clones, about 88% seen once. The sequenced sample was CD4+ or CD8+ T cells sorted from blood, obtained in a trial of the OX40 agonist ivuxolimab. V usage is TRBV18 and J usage is TRBJ1-1; D is uncertain. The TCR comes from an adult with an advanced solid tumor such as melanoma, head and neck, liver or kidney cancer. CDR3 protein: CASSPGRIEAFF. DNA of the CDR3: TGTGCCAGCTCACCCGGACGGATTGAAGCTTTCTTT.